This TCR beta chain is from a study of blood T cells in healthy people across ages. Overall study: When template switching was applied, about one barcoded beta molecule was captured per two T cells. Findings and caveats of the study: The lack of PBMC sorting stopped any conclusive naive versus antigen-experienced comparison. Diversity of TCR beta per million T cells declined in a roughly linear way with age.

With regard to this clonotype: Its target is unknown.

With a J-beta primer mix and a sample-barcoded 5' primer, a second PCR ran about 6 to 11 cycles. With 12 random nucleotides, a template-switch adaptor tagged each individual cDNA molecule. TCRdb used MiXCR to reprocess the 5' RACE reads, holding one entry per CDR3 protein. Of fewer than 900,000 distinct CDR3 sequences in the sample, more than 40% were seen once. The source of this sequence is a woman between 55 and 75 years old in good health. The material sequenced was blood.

CDR3 in DNA: TGCAGTGCTAGTTTGGGACTAGCGGGAGGGGGAGATACGCAGTATTTT. Protein product: CSASLGLAGGGDTQYF. This chain uses TRBV20-1 with TRBJ2-3; 16 bases match TRBD2. CDR3 length: 16 residues. Germline-derived CDR1 and CDR2 are DFQATT and SNEGSKA (reference sequence). J was trimmed by 5 bases and V by 3 bases; bases with no gene match: 5.